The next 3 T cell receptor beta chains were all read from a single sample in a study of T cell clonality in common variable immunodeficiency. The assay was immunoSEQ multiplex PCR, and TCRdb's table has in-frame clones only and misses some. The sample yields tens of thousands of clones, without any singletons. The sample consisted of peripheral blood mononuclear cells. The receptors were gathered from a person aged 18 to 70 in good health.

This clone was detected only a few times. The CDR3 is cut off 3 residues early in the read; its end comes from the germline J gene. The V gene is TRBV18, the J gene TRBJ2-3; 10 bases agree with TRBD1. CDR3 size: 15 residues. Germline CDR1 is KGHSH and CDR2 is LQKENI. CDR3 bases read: TGTGCCAGCTCACCACTAGGACAGGGGGGTCAGCCG. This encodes CASSPLGQGGQP. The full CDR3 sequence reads CASSPLGQGGQPQYF.

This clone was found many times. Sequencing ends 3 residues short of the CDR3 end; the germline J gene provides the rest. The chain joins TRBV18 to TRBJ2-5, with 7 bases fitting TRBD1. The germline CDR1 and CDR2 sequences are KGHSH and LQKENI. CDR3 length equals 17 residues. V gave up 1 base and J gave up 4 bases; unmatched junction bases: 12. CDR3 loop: CASSPQAPGPGGETQYF. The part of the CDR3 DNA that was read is TGTGCCAGCTCACCACAAGCACCGGGACCAGGGGGAGAGACC.

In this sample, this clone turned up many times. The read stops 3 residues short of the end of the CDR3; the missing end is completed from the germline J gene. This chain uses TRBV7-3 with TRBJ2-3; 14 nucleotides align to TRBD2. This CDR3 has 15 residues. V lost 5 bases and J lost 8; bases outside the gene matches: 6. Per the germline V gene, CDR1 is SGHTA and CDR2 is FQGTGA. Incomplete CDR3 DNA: TGTGCCAGCAGCCAGGGACTAGCGGGAGCGGCTACG. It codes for CASSQGLAGAAT. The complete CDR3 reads CASSQGLAGAATQYF.